This T cell receptor (beta chain) was found in a study of T cells in Graves' hyperthyroidism and ophthalmopathy. Findings of the study overall: The model anticipated ophthalmopathy a median approximately 6.6 months pre-onset.

Template material for amplifying TCR beta CDR3 regions consisted of RNA transcripts. TCR CDR3 underwent first-round RT-PCR with the HTBI primer set. TCRdb called the multiplex PCR reads again in MiXCR, with one record for every CDR3 protein. Among 700,000 or so distinct CDR3 sequences listed, around 15% were seen once. This clonotype was detected ten times or more. As yet, its antigen is unknown. Looked up from germline, CDR1 is SGHVS and CDR2 is FNYEAQ. CDR3 length equals 16 residues. Trimming cost V 5 bases and J 4 bases; bases outside gene matches: 8. Ophthalmopathy cases met thresholds of Clinical Activity Score at least 3, NOSPECS grade at least 4 and duration under 3 months. Exclusions: uncontrolled infection, other autoimmune disease, pregnancy, lactation.

This sequence originates from a woman aged 50 to 60 with Graves' ophthalmopathy. This rearrangement joins TRBV7-6 to TRBJ2-1, with 10 bases lining up with TRBD2. The specimen sequenced was blood. For the CDR3, the DNA is TGTGCCAGCAGCATTGACGGGACTAGCGTTTACAATGAGCAGTTCTTC. It codes for CASSIDGTSVYNEQFF.